Listed below are T cell receptor beta chains from one sample, sequenced in a study of T cell responses to AZD1222 COVID-19 vaccine. This table comes from immunoSEQ multiplex PCR, and its TCRdb copy is limited to in-frame clones, with some not included. The sample has 110,000 to 150,000 clones, just over 90% seen once; the top ten hold more than 1.5%. Source: peripheral blood, taken 28 days after the second AZD1222 dose. All receptors derive from an adult who received the AZD1222 COVID-19 vaccine. CDR3s include the opening cysteine and the closing phenylalanine or tryptophan. The order of the fields is J gene, V gene, CDR3 protein.

>TRBJ1-4|TRBV7-9
CASSPPGVSEKLFF
>TRBJ2-7|TRBV19
CASSIGLAGGIYEQYF
>TRBJ1-1|TRBV10-3
CAIRRSGGNTEAFF
>TRBJ2-1|TRBV10-2
CASSEFLAGSSYNEQFF
>TRBJ2-5|TRBV9
CASSGTRLAGQETQYF
>TRBJ2-2|TRBV9
CASSVDVVNTGELFF
>TRBJ1-2|TRBV2
CASSQSTGAGRYGYTF
>TRBJ1-1|TRBV7-9
CASISLGEGAEYTEAFF
>TRBJ2-5|TRBV6-5
CASRRDLGTQYF
>TRBJ1-1|TRBV19
CASNYPGVTNTEAFF
>TRBJ1-5|TRBV14
CASSQEALKVNQPQHF
>TRBJ2-7|TRBV27
CASSPSGRGYEQYF
>TRBJ1-6|TRBV9
CASSADRPNSPLHF
>TRBJ1-5|TRBV7-2
CASSFNVGNQPQHF
>TRBJ2-7|TRBV11-3
CASSLSPGGDYEQYF
>TRBJ2-3|TRBV3-1/TRBV3-2
CASSQDRAGPEYF
>TRBJ1-1|TRBV19
CASSPSTGGTEAFF
>TRBJ2-7|TRBV5-6
CASSPRSYEQYF
>TRBJ1-5|TRBV2
CASKRDSGNQPQHF
>TRBJ2-3|TRBV6-5
CASSYSFRVTDTQYF
>TRBJ1-2|TRBV20-1
CSASPRELGRSGVGYTF
>TRBJ2-1|TRBV7-3
CASSPQGGAGGLRDNEQFF
>TRBJ1-2|TRBV4-2
CASSLQGNYGYTF
>TRBJ1-2|TRBV3-1/TRBV3-2
CASSGQGGWGYGYTF
>TRBJ1-4|TRBV7-9
CASRLPGQGNGPGEKLFF
>TRBJ1-1|TRBV5-4
CASSPAGGLTEAFF
>TRBJ1-4|TRBV9
CASGQGQGAPGEKLFF
>TRBJ2-5|TRBV2
CASSMGQQETQYF
>TRBJ2-3|TRBV5-4
CASSLAGGATDTQYF
>TRBJ1-2|TRBV6-5
CATRGVNYGYTF
>TRBJ1-5|TRBV5-5
CASSLFAGEPQHF
>TRBJ2-1|TRBV7-9
CASSLVAGGPYNEQFF
>TRBJ1-5|TRBV15
CATSRDTGNQPQHF
>TRBJ2-7|TRBV11-2
CASSVLAGSYEQYF
>TRBJ1-1|TRBV5-1
CASSADQMNTEAFF
>TRBJ1-1|TRBV5-5
CASGPGDIGTEAFF
>TRBJ1-3|TRBV5-6
CASSLVKISGRASGNTIYF
>TRBJ1-2|TRBV18
CASSPPDRFYGYTF
>TRBJ1-2|TRBV2
CASSVQGRDGYTF
>TRBJ1-5|TRBV9
CASGRQGNQPQHF
>TRBJ2-1|TRBV5-5
CASSQSPGGRSYNEQFF
>TRBJ2-7|TRBV3-1/TRBV3-2
CASSRKISGRAYEQYF
>TRBJ1-6|TRBV7-8
CASSLRQGGRSPLHF
>TRBJ2-2|TRBV29-1
CSVKGGTLANTGELFF
>TRBJ1-6|TRBV10-3
CAISETGENSPLHF
>TRBJ1-2|TRBV30
CAWSVHGGGYTF
>TRBJ1-1|TRBV11-1
CASSNYGVEAFF
>TRBJ1-1|TRBV2
CASSFFGAGEAFF
>TRBJ2-5|TRBV7-9
CASSLGAGEGGETQYF
>TRBJ2-5|TRBV7-2
CASSLAASGGQETQYF
>TRBJ1-6|TRBV18
CASSPIGSGVAYNSPLHF
>TRBJ1-1|TRBV18
CASSPRGSNTEAFF
>TRBJ1-2|TRBV7-9
CASSIDSAAVTF
>TRBJ2-3|TRBV7-2
CASSLGLAGGSDTQYF
>TRBJ1-2|TRBV3-1/TRBV3-2
CASSQGSRTGAYGYTF
>TRBJ1-6|TRBV9
CASSVGGDSPLHF
>TRBJ1-2|TRBV2
CASSPVGAERLTDGYTF
>TRBJ1-1|TRBV11-2
CASSFGHGAPAEAFF
>TRBJ1-1|TRBV5-1
CASSLDGRATAFF
>TRBJ2-5|TRBV13
CASSLVGETQYF